The present T cell receptor beta chain was sequenced within a study of T cell responses to AZD1222 COVID-19 vaccine (dated by TCRdb to about 2021). Regarding the research as a whole: Because spike-specific TCR depth and breadth did not differ between the two schedules, AZD1222 recipients who got a second dose at roughly 4 weeks were pooled with those who got a second dose at roughly 12 weeks. TCR sequencing was performed for 230 to 250 trial participants, of whom about 200 were given two doses of AZD1222 and about 25 were given two doses of MenACWY control vaccine. Trial participants were enrolled by age into 18-55, 56-69 and 70-plus year subgroups, with around 140, 26 and 57 TCR-sequenced participants respectively.

Points on this clone: It has no known antigen specificity. Base qualities are not provided; no much larger clone lies one nucleotide away.

What this sample's time point label stands for: baseline before first vaccination. Vaccinee samples came from UK trials COV001 and COV002, including a single-blind randomized controlled phase 2/3 trial of AZD1222 (ChAdOx1 nCoV-19) in healthy adults. For TCRbeta chain sequencing, PBMC samples were collected from trial participants at day 0 and at day 28 after the second dose. V is shortened by 1 base, J by 0 bases, and the region joining them spans 17 bases. The CDR3 goes from the cysteine to the phenylalanine over 18 residues. CDR3 DNA only is kept here, 54 bases in frame from base 1. CDR1 and CDR2 (SGHRS, YFSETQ) derive from the germline V gene. What the study reported, not specific to this receptor: Conclusions about previously exposed vaccinees are limited, since just six AZD1222 recipients were seropositive for SARS-CoV-2 at baseline. Because no day 14 peak-response samples were available, repertoires were characterized only after the peak T cell response. The 56-69-year group was small, and its depth increase did not reach significance, likely because of low power. Participants were mostly white British and included more females than males, and it was suggested by the authors that clonal diversity may have been underestimated. Reportedly, close to half of the unique spike-specific TCRs recognized epitopes lying outside the regions that are mutated in the B.1.351 and B.1.1.7 variants. The whole spike protein was spanned by vaccine-associated CD4 TCRs, and dominant responses were seen in regions 160-218 and 743-854. Spike-specific TCR breadth and depth rose significantly after two AZD1222 doses compared with day 0 and with MenACWY recipients.

The CDR3 regions of human TCRbeta chains were subjected to immunosequencing. The authors' pipeline ran thus. Repertoire TCRs were checked for matches against a reference library of SARS-CoV-2-specific TCRs that had been generated using the MIRA antigen-specificity platform. Breadth was defined as the fraction of unique TCRs that were SARS-CoV-2-associated, and depth was defined as the fraction of total T cells that were SARS-CoV-2-associated. Using the MIRA data, every spike-specific TCR was mapped to the spike region that the TCR reacted to and assigned to either a CD4 or a CD8 class. Log10-transformed breadth and depth values were compared by one-way ANOVA with Sidak's multiple comparisons tests. Sourced from immuneACCESS, this table was stored by TCRdb with only in-frame sequences that have V and J called. A share of the clones is absent; for the studies checked, an unresolved V gene accounts for under half, and the remainder has no known explanation. V and J calls and clone size are those listed in that table; D and trimming were worked out from the DNA. This sample is represented by some 110,000 clones; approximately 88% of them were singletons. The ten largest clonotypes hold 8% to 9% of the sample.

The V gene is TRBV5-1 and the J gene is TRBJ1-3, and the D gene may be TRBD1, 5 bases matching. This receptor was identified in an adult in good health. This specimen was peripheral blood, taken on day 0 of AZD1222 vaccination. The encoded CDR3 is CASSLSGTGSFSGNTIYF. The DNA sequence is given as TGCGCCAGCAGCTTGAGCGGGACTGGGAGCTTCTCTGGAAACACCATATATTTT.